The 3 T cell receptor beta chains below come from one sample, sequenced in a study of liver allograft versus peripheral blood T cells. For the study at large: What was compared were the T cell receptor repertoires in transplanted livers and those in the peripheral blood of recipients.

TCRdb independently ran MiXCR on the reads; one entry per CDR3 protein. The sample comprises around 10,000 distinct CDR3 sequences, 15% to 20% of which are singletons, and about 1.7% rests with the top ten. These receptors were taken from a human patient who had a liver transplant. The graft donor may be the source of some T cells.

This clonotype ranks as medium-sized. This chain uses TRBV29-1 with TRBJ1-1; 7 bases are a match to TRBD1. The CDR3 length is 15 residues. V trimming: 6 bases; J trimming: 1 base; junction bases outside the gene matches: 11. CDR1 SQVTM and CDR2 ANQGSEA come from the germline V gene. CDR3 DNA: TGCAGCGTAGGAAGTACGACAGGGACGAACACTGAAGCTTTCTTT. The encoded protein is CSVGSTTGTNTEAFF.

This sequence joins TRBV5-3 and TRBJ2-3; D call uncertain. TRBV5-3 is an open reading frame, and its role is uncertain. V was clipped by 4 bases and J by 7 bases, with 4 bases between them. The CDR3 contains 10 residues. The CDR3 loop is CARSLYTQYF. The CDR3 DNA reads TGTGCCAGAAGCCTCTATACGCAGTATTTT.

This clonotype is deemed medium-sized. The chain carries TRBV29-1 and TRBJ2-7; tentative D call: TRBD1 (6 bases). This CDR3 has 12 amino acids. The V and J ends lost 6 bases and 3 bases respectively, with 12 bases between them. Germline values: CDR1 SQVTM, CDR2 ANQGSEA. In DNA form, the CDR3 reads TGCAGCGTCCGGGACAACTTCTACGAGCAGTACTTC. Encoded protein: CSVRDNFYEQYF.